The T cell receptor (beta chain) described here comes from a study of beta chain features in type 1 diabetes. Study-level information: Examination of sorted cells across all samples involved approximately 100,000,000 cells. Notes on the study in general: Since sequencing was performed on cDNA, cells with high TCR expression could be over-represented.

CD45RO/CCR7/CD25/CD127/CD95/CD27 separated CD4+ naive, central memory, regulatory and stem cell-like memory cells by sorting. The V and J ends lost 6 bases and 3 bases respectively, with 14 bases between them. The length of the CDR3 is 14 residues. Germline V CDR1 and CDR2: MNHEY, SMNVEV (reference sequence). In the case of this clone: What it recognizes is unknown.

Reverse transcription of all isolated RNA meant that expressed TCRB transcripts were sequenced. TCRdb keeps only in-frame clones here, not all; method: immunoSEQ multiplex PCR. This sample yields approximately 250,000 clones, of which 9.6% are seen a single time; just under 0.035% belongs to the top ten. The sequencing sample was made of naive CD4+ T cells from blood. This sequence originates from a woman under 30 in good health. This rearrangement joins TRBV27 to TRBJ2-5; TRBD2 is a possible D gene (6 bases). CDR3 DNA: TGTGCCAGCAGACACCGGCGGGGCGAAGAGACCCAGTACTTC. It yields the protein CASRHRRGEETQYF.